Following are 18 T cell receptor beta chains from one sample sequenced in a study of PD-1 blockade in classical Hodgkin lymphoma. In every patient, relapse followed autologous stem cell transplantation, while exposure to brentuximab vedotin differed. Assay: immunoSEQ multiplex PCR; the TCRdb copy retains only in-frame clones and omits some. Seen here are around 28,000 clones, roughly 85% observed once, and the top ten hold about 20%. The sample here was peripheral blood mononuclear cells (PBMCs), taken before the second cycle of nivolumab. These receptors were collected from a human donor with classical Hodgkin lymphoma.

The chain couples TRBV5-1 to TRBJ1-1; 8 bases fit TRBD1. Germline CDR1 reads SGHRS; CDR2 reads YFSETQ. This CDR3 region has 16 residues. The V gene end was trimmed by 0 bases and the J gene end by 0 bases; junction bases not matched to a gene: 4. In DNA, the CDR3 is TGCGCCAGCAGCTTGGTTGCAGGGGGCTTGAACACTGAAGCTTTCTTT. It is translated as CASSLVAGGLNTEAFF.

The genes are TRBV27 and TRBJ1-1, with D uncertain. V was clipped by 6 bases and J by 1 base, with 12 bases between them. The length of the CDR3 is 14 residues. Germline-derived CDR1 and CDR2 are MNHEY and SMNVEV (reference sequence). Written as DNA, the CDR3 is TGTGCCAGCAGCCGGAGGTCCCAGAACACTGAAGCTTTCTTT. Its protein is CASSRRSQNTEAFF.

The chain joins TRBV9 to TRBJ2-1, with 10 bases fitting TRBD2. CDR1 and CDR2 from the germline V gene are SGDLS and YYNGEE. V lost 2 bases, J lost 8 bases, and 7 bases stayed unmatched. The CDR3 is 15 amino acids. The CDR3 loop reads CASSVVGSGRHEQFF. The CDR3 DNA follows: TGTGCCAGCAGCGTCGTAGGTAGCGGGAGGCATGAGCAGTTCTTC.

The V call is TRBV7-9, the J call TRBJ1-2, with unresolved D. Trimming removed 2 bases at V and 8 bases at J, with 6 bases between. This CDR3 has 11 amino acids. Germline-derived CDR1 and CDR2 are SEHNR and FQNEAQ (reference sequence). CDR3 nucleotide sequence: TGTGCCAGCAGCTTAACCCGGGGCTACACCTTC. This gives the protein CASSLTRGYTF.

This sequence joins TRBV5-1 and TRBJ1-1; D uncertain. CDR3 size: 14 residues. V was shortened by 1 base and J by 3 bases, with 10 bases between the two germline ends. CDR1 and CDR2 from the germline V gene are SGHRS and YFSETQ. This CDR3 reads CASSLPTGDTEAFF. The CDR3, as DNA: TGCGCCAGCAGCTTGCCCACTGGGGACACTGAAGCTTTCTTT.

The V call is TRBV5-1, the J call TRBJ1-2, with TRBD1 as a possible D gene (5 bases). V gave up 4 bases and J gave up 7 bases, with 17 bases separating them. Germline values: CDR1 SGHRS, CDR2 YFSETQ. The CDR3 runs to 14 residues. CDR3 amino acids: CASSPGRGPTGYTF. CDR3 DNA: TGCGCCAGCAGCCCTGGACGGGGCCCCACTGGCTACACCTTC.

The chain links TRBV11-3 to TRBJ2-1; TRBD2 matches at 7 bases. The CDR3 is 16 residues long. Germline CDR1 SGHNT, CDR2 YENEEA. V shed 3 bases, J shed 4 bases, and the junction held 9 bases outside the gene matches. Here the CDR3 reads CASSLATSARYNEQFF. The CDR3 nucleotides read TGTGCCAGCAGCTTGGCCACTAGCGCCCGGTACAATGAGCAGTTCTTC.

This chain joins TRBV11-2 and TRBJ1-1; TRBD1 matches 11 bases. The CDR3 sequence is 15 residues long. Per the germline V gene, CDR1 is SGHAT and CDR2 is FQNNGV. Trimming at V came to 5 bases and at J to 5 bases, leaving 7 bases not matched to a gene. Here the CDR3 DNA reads TGTGCCAGCAGCCCGGGGACAGGGGGGTGGACTGAAGCTTTCTTT. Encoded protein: CASSPGTGGWTEAFF.

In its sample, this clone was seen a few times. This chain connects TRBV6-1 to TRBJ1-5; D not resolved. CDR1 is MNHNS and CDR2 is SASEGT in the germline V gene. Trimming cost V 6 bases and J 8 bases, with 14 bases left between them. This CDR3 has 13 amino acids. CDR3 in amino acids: CASSATWREPQHF. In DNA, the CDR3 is TGTGCCAGCAGCGCTACGTGGCGGGAGCCCCAGCATTTT.

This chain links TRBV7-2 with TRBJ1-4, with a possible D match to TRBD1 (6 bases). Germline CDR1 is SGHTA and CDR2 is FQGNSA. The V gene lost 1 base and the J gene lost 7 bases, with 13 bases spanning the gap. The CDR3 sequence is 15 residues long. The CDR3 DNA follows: TGTGCCAGCAGCTTAGATCAGGGGATAGGTGAAAAACTGTTTTTT. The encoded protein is CASSLDQGIGEKLFF.

CDR3 bases: TGTGCCAGCAGTTTCGGAGGACTAGCGGGGGTGGATACGCAGTATTTT. It translates to CASSFGGLAGVDTQYF. The chain uses TRBV7-9 and TRBJ2-3; 13 bases align to TRBD2. This CDR3 has 16 amino acids. With 6 bases clipped from V and 6 bases from J, the junction kept 9 bases outside the gene matches. Per germline, CDR1 SEHNR and CDR2 FQNEAQ (reference sequence).

DNA for the CDR3: TGTGCCAGCAGCTCCGGGCGGACAGGGATTGCAGATACGCAGTATTTT. Translating it yields CASSSGRTGIADTQYF. The chain carries TRBV7-6 and TRBJ2-3; TRBD1 agrees at 8 bases. Germline values: CDR1 SGHVS, CDR2 FNYEAQ. The CDR3 loop spans 16 amino acids. Trimming took 4 bases from V and 4 from J; bases not matched to a gene: 10.

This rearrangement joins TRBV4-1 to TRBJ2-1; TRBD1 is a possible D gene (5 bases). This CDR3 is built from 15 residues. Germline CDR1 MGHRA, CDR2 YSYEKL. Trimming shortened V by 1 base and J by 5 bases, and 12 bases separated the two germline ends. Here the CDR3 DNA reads TGCGCCAGCAGCCAAGGGGGCCTGGGGAACAATGAGCAGTTCTTC. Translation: CASSQGGLGNNEQFF.

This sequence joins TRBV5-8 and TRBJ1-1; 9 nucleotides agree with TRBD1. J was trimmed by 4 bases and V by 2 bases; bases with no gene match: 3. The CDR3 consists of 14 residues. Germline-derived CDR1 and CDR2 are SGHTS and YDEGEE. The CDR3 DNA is TGTGCCAGCAGCTTAGGGACAGGGCTCACTGAAGCTTTCTTT. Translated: CASSLGTGLTEAFF.

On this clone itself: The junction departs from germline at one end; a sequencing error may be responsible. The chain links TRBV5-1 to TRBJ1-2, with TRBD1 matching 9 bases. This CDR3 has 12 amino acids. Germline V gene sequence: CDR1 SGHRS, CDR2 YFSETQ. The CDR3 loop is CASSSLTGGKNF. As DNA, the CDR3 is TGCGCCAGCAGCTCCTTGACAGGGGGGAAGAACTTC.

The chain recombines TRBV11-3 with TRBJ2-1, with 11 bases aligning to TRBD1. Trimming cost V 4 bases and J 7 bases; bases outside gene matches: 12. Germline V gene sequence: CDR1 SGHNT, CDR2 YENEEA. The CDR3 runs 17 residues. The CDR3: CASSWKDRGRWKNEQFF. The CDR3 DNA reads TGTGCCAGCAGCTGGAAGGACAGGGGGCGTTGGAAAAATGAGCAGTTCTTC.

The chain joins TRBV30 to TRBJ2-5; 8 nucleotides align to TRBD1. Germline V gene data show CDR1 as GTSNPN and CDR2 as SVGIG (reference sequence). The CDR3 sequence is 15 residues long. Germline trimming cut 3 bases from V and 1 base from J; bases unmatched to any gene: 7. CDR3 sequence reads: CAWSGTGRPQETQYF. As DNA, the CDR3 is TGTGCCTGGAGCGGGACAGGTCGGCCCCAAGAGACCCAGTACTTC.

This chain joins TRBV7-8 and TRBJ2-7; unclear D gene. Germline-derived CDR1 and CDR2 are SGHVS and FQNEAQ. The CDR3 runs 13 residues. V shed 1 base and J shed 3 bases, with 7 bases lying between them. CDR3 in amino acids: CASSLVSYYEQYF. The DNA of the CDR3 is TGTGCCAGCAGCTTAGTCAGTTACTACGAGCAGTACTTC.